A single T cell receptor (beta chain) is shown here with its context. What it recognizes is unknown. Sequencing was performed with immunoSEQ multiplex PCR; in TCRdb, only in-frame clones are kept and a portion is missing. This table holds more than 70,000 clones, roughly 90% found once. This entry belongs to a study of OX40 agonist ivuxolimab in advanced cancers. Study observations and caveats: Low normalized T-cell clonal expansion was additionally recorded for some nonresponders. On average, CD8+ T cells had more expanded clones than CD4+.

The CDR3 spans 17 residues. The clonotype was recovered from an adult with an advanced solid tumor such as melanoma, head and neck, liver or kidney cancer. The sample was CD4+ or CD8+ T cells sorted from blood, taken in a trial of the OX40 agonist ivuxolimab. V gene TRBV1 combines with J gene TRBJ2-1; the listed D gene, TRBD2, was not tested against the DNA. TRBV1 is recorded as a pseudogene. CDR3 nucleotides: TGCACCAGCAGCCAACCGGGACTAGCTTCAACCTACAATGAGCAGTTCTTC. This sequence encodes CTSSQPGLASTYNEQFF.